The 14 T cell receptor beta chains in this list originate from one sample, sequenced in a study of CD8 T cells in ankylosing spondylitis. Each CDR3 protein gets one entry after TCRdb re-called the 5' RACE reads with MiXCR. The table includes 350,000 to 400,000 distinct CDR3 sequences, 20% detected once. Sequenced: blood, either unsorted or a sorted T cell fraction (not recorded which). Source of these receptors: a male donor with ankylosing spondylitis or in good health (not recorded which).

V gene TRBV2 combines with J gene TRBJ2-5; D uncertain. The CDR3 covers 12 residues. Trimming took 8 bases from V and 1 from J, leaving 8 bases between them. From germline, CDR1 is SNHLY and CDR2 FYNNEI. The CDR3 DNA follows: TGTGCCAGCCAATGGATCCAAGAGACCCAGTACTTC. Translation gives CASQWIQETQYF.

This clonotype was recorded a few times. The chain carries TRBV7-9 and TRBJ2-2, with D possibly TRBD1 on 5 matching bases. CDR3 length: 15 residues. CDR1 and CDR2 (germline): SEHNR, FQNEAQ (reference sequence). V shed 3 bases and J shed 4 bases, with 12 bases lying between them. In DNA form, the CDR3 reads TGTGCCAGCAGCTTGGCAGGGCCCCCCACCGGGGAGCTGTTTTTT. It codes for CASSLAGPPTGELFF.

This clonotype was seen a handful of times. The chain uses TRBV6-2 or TRBV6-3 and TRBJ2-2; 9 bases are a match to TRBD1. Trimming at V came to 7 bases and at J to 7 bases, leaving 16 bases not matched to a gene. The CDR3 sequence is 17 residues long. Germline V lookup: CDR1 MNHEY, CDR2 SVGEGT. In nucleotides, the CDR3 is TGTGCCAGCAACTCCATCTGGGACAGGGCGAGTGGCGGGGAGCTGTTTTTT. The encoded protein is CASNSIWDRASGGELFF.

This clonotype turned up a few times. The chain joins TRBV20-1 to TRBJ2-5; maybe TRBD1 (5 bases). V gave up 0 bases and J gave up 3 bases, with 20 bases separating them. This CDR3 contains 17 residues. Germline CDR1 DFQATT, CDR2 SNEGSKA (reference sequence). The CDR3 here is CSARDRVRLGWEETQYF. The DNA of the CDR3 is TGCAGTGCTAGAGACAGGGTTCGTTTAGGTTGGGAAGAGACCCAGTACTTC.

The V and J genes are TRBV28 and TRBJ2-7, with D possibly being TRBD1 or TRBD2 (5 bases each). Trimming cost V 6 bases and J 2 bases, with 17 bases left between them. The CDR3 totals 15 residues. Germline CDR1 and CDR2: MDHEN and SYDVKM. CDR3 residues: CASRDPRDPTYEQYF. The CDR3 bases are TGTGCCAGCAGAGACCCCCGGGACCCAACCTACGAGCAGTACTTC.

This clonotype showed up just a few times. J is TRBJ2-5 and V is TRBV15; 7 bases map to TRBD1. V gave up 1 base and J gave up 1 base; unmatched junction bases: 3. CDR3 length equals 15 residues. Germline V CDR1 and CDR2: LNHNV, YYDKDF (reference sequence). CDR3 bases: TGTGCCACCAGCAGAGCGGGACAGATCCAAGAGACCCAGTACTTC. This encodes CATSRAGQIQETQYF.

The CDR3 nucleotides read TGTGCCAGTAGTGTAAGGACGGCCTCCTACGAGCAGTACTTC. It encodes CASSVRTASYEQYF. V and J are TRBV19 and TRBJ2-7; D is unresolved. CDR3 length: 14 amino acids. Germline lookup yields CDR1 LNHDA and CDR2 SQIVND (reference sequence). The V end lost 5 bases, the J end lost 0 bases, and 11 bases lay between the germline ends.

In this sample, this clonotype turned up a few times. The chain uses TRBV10-3 and TRBJ1-1, with a weak D call TRBD1 (5 bases). Deletions cut 0 bases from V and 4 bases from J, with 12 bases between. The CDR3 covers 15 residues. Germline CDR1 is ENHRY and CDR2 is SYGVKD. CDR3 nucleotide sequence: TGTGCCATCAGTGAGTCGTACCGTGGGGGCACTGAAGCTTTCTTT. Protein product: CAISESYRGGTEAFF.

The V call is TRBV4-1, the J call TRBJ2-3; 10 bases agree with TRBD1. Germline V gene data show CDR1 as MGHRA and CDR2 as YSYEKL. The CDR3 loop spans 20 amino acids. V was pared by 3 bases and J by 5 bases, with 20 bases of the junction left unmatched. The CDR3 spells CASSQPSPPAGTGDQDTQYF. CDR3 in DNA: TGCGCCAGCAGCCAGCCAAGCCCCCCAGCCGGGACAGGGGACCAAGATACGCAGTATTTT.

This clonotype was recorded a few times. The V and J genes are TRBV27 and TRBJ2-3; D remains ambiguous. Germline CDR1 reads MNHEY; CDR2 reads SMNVEV (reference sequence). V was pared by 2 bases and J by 0 bases, with 9 bases between. CDR3 length equals 15 residues. CDR3 nucleotide sequence: TGTGCCAGCAGTTTAGGGCTCCCCAGCACAGATACGCAGTATTTT. It is translated as CASSLGLPSTDTQYF.

The rearrangement uses TRBV10-1 and TRBJ2-1, with 11 bases aligning to TRBD2. The trim removed 9 bases at V and 6 bases at J, leaving 7 bases unmatched. Germline V gives CDR1 WNHNN, CDR2 SYGVQD (reference sequence). The CDR3 has 14 residues. The CDR3: CASIRGLAANEQFF. In DNA, the CDR3 is TGCGCCAGTATAAGGGGACTAGCGGCCAATGAGCAGTTCTTC.

This clonotype was counted a few times. The chain employs TRBV5-1 and TRBJ1-5, with D tentatively TRBD1 (5 bases). V gave up 0 bases and J gave up 7 bases, with 8 bases separating them. The CDR3 runs 13 residues. Germline lookup yields CDR1 SGHRS and CDR2 YFSETQ. Here the CDR3 reads CASSLAGQQPQHF. In DNA, the CDR3 is TGCGCCAGCAGCTTGGCAGGACAACAGCCCCAGCATTTT.

J is TRBJ2-7 and V is TRBV5-1; unclear D gene. This CDR3 is 13 amino acids long. Germline assignment: CDR1 SGHRS and CDR2 YFSETQ. The ends were cut back, 2 bases at V and 2 bases at J, with 8 bases in the middle. As DNA, the CDR3 is TGCGCCAGCAGCTTTACCTTTGCCTACGAGCAGTACTTC. It codes for CASSFTFAYEQYF.

The genes are TRBV7-9 and TRBJ2-5; no clear D gene. Trimming left V 2 bases short and J 0 bases short, with 10 bases between. Germline CDR1 and CDR2: SEHNR and FQNEAQ (reference sequence). The CDR3 spans 15 residues. The CDR3 here is CASSLSGSYQETQYF. CDR3 DNA sequence: TGTGCCAGCAGCTTATCTGGCTCGTACCAAGAGACCCAGTACTTC.